A single sample is the source of the 14 T cell receptor beta chains below, sequenced in a study of blood T cell repertoires in COVID-19. The protocol was immunoSEQ multiplex PCR, while the TCRdb copy is restricted to in-frame clones and leaves out a portion. In the table there are 87,000 or so clones, roughly 80% of which are singletons. Sequenced material: peripheral blood. Receptor source: a woman of 80 years or more with active or convalescent COVID-19.

This clone appeared once. The genes are TRBV11-3 and TRBJ2-1, with TRBD2 matching over 11 bases. CDR1 SGHNT and CDR2 YENEEA come from the germline V gene. The ends lost 2 bases at V and 8 bases at J; junction bases unmatched: 8. This CDR3 has 16 residues. The CDR3 here is CASSLSLLAGGHEQFF. The CDR3, as DNA: TGTGCCAGCAGCTTATCCCTCCTAGCGGGGGGACATGAGCAGTTCTTC.

This clone has at least ten counts. The chain recombines TRBV5-5 with TRBJ2-7, with D possibly TRBD1 on 6 matching bases. With 4 bases removed from V and 2 bases from J, the gap between germline ends came to 10 bases. Germline V gene sequence: CDR1 SGHKS, CDR2 YYEKEE (reference sequence). The CDR3 length is 13 residues. The CDR3 DNA reads as TGTGCCAGCAGCCGGGACACCACCTACGAGCAGTACTTC. It specifies CASSRDTTYEQYF.

The V call is TRBV18, the J call TRBJ2-3, with a possible D match to TRBD1 (5 bases). Germline CDR1 KGHSH, CDR2 LQKENI. The CDR3 consists of 15 residues. The ends were cut back, 3 bases at V and 1 base at J, with 11 bases in the middle. The CDR3, as DNA: TGTGCCAGCTCACCGGTGGGGCTCCGCACAGATACGCAGTATTTT. This codes for CASSPVGLRTDTQYF. The variable domain in full, with the rest retrieved from reference TRBV18 and TRBJ2-3, is NAGVMQNPRHLVRRRGQEARLRCSPMKGHSHVYWYRQLPEEGLKFMVYLQKENIIDESGMPKERFSAEFPKEGPSILRIQQVVRGDSAAYFCASSPVGLRTDTQYFGPGTRLTVL.

V usage is TRBV7-2 and J usage is TRBJ2-2; 10 bases fit TRBD2. CDR3 length: 17 residues. Germline V gives CDR1 SGHTA, CDR2 FQGNSA. Trimming at V came to 6 bases and at J to 3 bases, leaving 10 bases not matched to a gene. CDR3 region: CASRFRGTSAYTGELFF. The CDR3 DNA sequence: TGTGCCAGCAGATTCCGGGGGACTAGCGCGTACACCGGGGAGCTGTTTTTT.

In nucleotides, the CDR3 is TGTGCCAGCAGGGAGAACAGGGCTGAAAAACTGTTTTTT. Protein product: CASRENRAEKLFF. This chain joins TRBV6-5 and TRBJ1-4; perhaps TRBD1 as D (6 bases). The CDR3 loop spans 13 amino acids. V lost 6 bases and J 7 bases, leaving 12 bases between the germline ends. CDR1 and CDR2 from the germline V gene are MNHEY and SVGAGI.

The chain couples TRBV9 to TRBJ2-3; D gene ambiguous. Germline CDR1 is SGDLS and CDR2 is YYNGEE. The CDR3 sequence is 17 residues long. Trimming took off 1 base at V and 0 bases at J, with 15 bases between the two ends. CDR3 residues: CASSVTPRAFSTDTQYF. Here the CDR3 DNA reads TGTGCCAGCAGCGTAACGCCGCGAGCGTTTAGCACAGATACGCAGTATTTT. Based on the CDR3 plus reference TRBV9 and TRBJ2-3, the full variable domain is DSGVTQTPKHLITATGQRVTLRCSPRSGDLSVYWYQQSLDQGLQFLIQYYNGEERAKGNILERFSAQQFPDLHSELNLSSLELGDSALYFCASSVTPRAFSTDTQYFGPGTRLTVL.

The chain combines TRBV18 with TRBJ1-3; D remains unclear. CDR1 and CDR2 (germline): KGHSH, LQKENI. CDR3 length: 18 amino acids. Trimming took 1 base from V and 0 from J, leaving 16 bases between them. In DNA form, the CDR3 reads TGTGCCAGCTCACCACGGCTACCCCAGGCGCGCTCTGGAAACACCATATATTTT. Translation: CASSPRLPQARSGNTIYF.

This chain links TRBV27 with TRBJ2-4, with 7 bases aligning to TRBD2. V shed 3 bases and J 1 base; nucleotides not matched to a gene: 6. The CDR3 consists of 16 residues. Germline V gene sequence: CDR1 MNHEY, CDR2 SMNVEV (reference sequence). CDR3 loop: CASSFRHGGAKNIQYF. The CDR3 DNA follows: TGTGCCAGCAGTTTCCGGCACGGGGGGGCCAAAAACATTCAGTACTTC.

The chain links TRBV10-3 to TRBJ1-1; the match to TRBD1 covers 7 bases. V shed 5 bases, J shed 3 bases, and the junction held 6 bases outside the gene matches. The CDR3 runs 14 residues. Looked up from germline, CDR1 is ENHRY and CDR2 is SYGVKD. The CDR3 here is CAISSWTGDTEAFF. The CDR3 DNA reads TGTGCCATCAGTTCCTGGACAGGTGACACTGAAGCTTTCTTT.

V usage is TRBV3-1 (or the pseudogene TRBV3-2) and J usage is TRBJ2-6; TRBD1 matches at 10 bases. V gave up 1 base and J gave up 3 bases; unmatched junction bases: 9. The CDR3 loop spans 19 amino acids. Looked up from germline, CDR1 is LGHDT and CDR2 is YNNKEL (reference sequence). CDR3 protein: CASSQGTGGGRVGANVLTF. CDR3 coding DNA: TGTGCCAGCAGCCAAGGGACAGGGGGGGGGCGCGTTGGGGCCAACGTCCTGACTTTC.

This clone was observed a few times. The chain carries TRBV30 and TRBJ1-5, with 10 bases fitting TRBD1. CDR3 length equals 13 residues. The germline CDR1 and CDR2 sequences are GTSNPN and SVGIG (reference sequence). CDR3 in amino acids: CARDRGGNQPQHF. DNA of the CDR3: TGTGCGCGGGACAGGGGAGGAAATCAGCCCCAGCATTTT.

V and J are TRBV4-2 and TRBJ1-2; D is perhaps TRBD1 (5 bases). Deletions cut 1 base from V and 9 bases from J, with 18 bases between. Germline values: CDR1 LGHNA, CDR2 YNFKEQ. The CDR3 has 15 amino acids. This CDR3 reads CASSQVLDQGLSYTF. CDR3 coding DNA: TGTGCCAGCAGCCAAGTTCTGGACCAGGGATTAAGCTACACCTTC.

The V gene is TRBV24-1, the J gene TRBJ1-4; maybe TRBD1 (6 bases). Germline CDR1 and CDR2: KGHDR and SFDVKD. CDR3 length equals 13 residues. V lost 10 bases and J 6 bases, leaving 14 bases between the germline ends. CDR3 DNA sequence: TGTGCCACGTCTATGTCAGGGGATGAAAAACTGTTTTTT. This sequence encodes CATSMSGDEKLFF.

CDR3 in amino acids: CASSSRAASNYGYTF. The DNA of the CDR3 is TGTGCCAGCAGCTCTCGTGCAGCGTCTAACTATGGCTACACCTTC. The chain employs TRBV5-6 and TRBJ1-2, with D unclear. V lost 3 bases and J lost 0, with 12 bases in between. The CDR3 loop spans 15 amino acids. The germline CDR1 and CDR2 sequences are SGHDT and YYEEEE.